This T cell receptor (beta chain) was documented in a study of T cells in Graves' hyperthyroidism and ophthalmopathy. The source material, RNA transcripts, was used to amplify TCR beta CDR3 regions. First-round RT-PCR targeting the TCR CDR3 was performed with the HTBI primer set. TCRdb reprocessed the multiplex PCR reads with MiXCR, giving one entry per CDR3 protein. This table has about 350,000 distinct CDR3 sequences, approximately 18% appearing once. Participants, patients aged 18 to 65, had newly diagnosed hyperthyroidism with a duration under 2 months. Diagnostic decisions used clinical symptoms, serum thyroxine and TRAb, thyroid ultrasound and orbital computed tomography. Approximately 10 ml of fresh peripheral blood supplied the PBMCs. This clonotype was detected ten times or more. Germline loops: CDR1 MNHEY, CDR2 SMNVEV (reference sequence). The CDR3 has 14 residues. The germline V and J ends were trimmed by 5 bases and 0 bases, with 8 bases remaining between them.

The chain uses TRBV27 and TRBJ2-1; D not certain. The clonotype originates from a woman younger than 45 with Graves' hyperthyroidism that later progressed to Graves' ophthalmopathy. Specimen: blood. The CDR3 is CASSAVASYNEQFF. In nucleotides, the CDR3 is TGTGCCAGCAGTGCAGTAGCCTCCTACAATGAGCAGTTCTTC.